Detailed here is one T cell receptor (beta chain). Antigen unknown. These data come from a study of PD-1 blockade in classical Hodgkin lymphoma. Study-wide results and limits: The study found that TCR diversity rose significantly by C4D1 in CD4+ but not CD8+ cells. Prior therapy or disease activity may underlie the repertoire differences, whose causes remain undefined.

TCRdb's copy holds only in-frame clones and misses some; the assay was immunoSEQ multiplex PCR. The sample holds some 50,000 clones, about 73% seen once. Every patient was affected by relapse after autologous stem cell transplantation, while exposure to brentuximab vedotin was not uniform. Best responses were complete response, partial response or progressive disease. CDR3 length: 15 residues. Germline-derived CDR1 and CDR2 are MDHEN and SYDVKM. V dropped 2 bases and J dropped 0 bases, with 11 bases sitting between them. The sample in question was peripheral blood mononuclear cells (PBMCs), obtained at baseline. This rearrangement joins TRBV28 to TRBJ2-7, with D perhaps being TRBD1 or TRBD2 (5 bases each). The source of this sequence is a human donor with classical Hodgkin lymphoma. This CDR3 reads CASSLGPGSSYEQYF. For the CDR3, the DNA is TGTGCCAGCAGTTTAGGACCAGGGAGCTCCTACGAGCAGTACTTC.